This is a list of T cell receptor beta chains from one sample in a study of monozygotic twins with inflammatory bowel disease. TCRdb re-called the 5' RACE reads; one entry per CDR3 protein, DNA not given. In total, the table holds 200,000 to 250,000 distinct CDR3 sequences. Sequenced sample: blood. These receptors were collected from a human donor with ulcerative colitis or Crohn's disease, or a healthy co-twin of an affected twin (not recorded which). Each CDR3 is given with its conserved first and last residue. Fields, in order: J gene, CDR3 length, V gene, CDR3 protein.

TRBJ2-1 17 TRBV7-9 CASSSLPGRPGDNEQFF
TRBJ1-2 15 TRBV5-1 CASSSGTGDTYGYTF
TRBJ2-7 14 TRBV30 CAWNSIGNSYEQYF
TRBJ2-2 14 TRBV6-1 CASKRDRDFGELFF
TRBJ2-1 18 TRBV28 CASSLSSGRASSYNEQFF
TRBJ1-2 16 TRBV5-1 CASSPGGARHSYGYTF
TRBJ2-7 12 TRBV2 CASKRSPYEQYF
TRBJ1-5 17 TRBV4-1 CASSPGRVGGSNQPQHF
TRBJ2-1 13 TRBV20-1 CSAPREKTHEQFF
TRBJ1-3 12 TRBV30 CAWSVLGNTIYF
TRBJ2-3 15 TRBV20-1 CSAYYGIAGTDTQYF
TRBJ2-2 18 TRBV4-3 CASSQGSVGVVGTGELFF
TRBJ2-1 14 TRBV20-1 CSLTYASGYNEQFF
TRBJ1-4 12 TRBV10-2 CASSESHEKLFF
TRBJ2-7 13 TRBV5-1 CASSLTISYEQYF
TRBJ1-2 14 TRBV19 CASSIKTEGYGYTF
TRBJ1-5 15 TRBV12-3/TRBV12-4 CASSQRGNSNQPQHF
TRBJ1-4 15 TRBV20-1 CSAREWTGLNEKLFF
TRBJ1-3 15 TRBV6-1 CASSRLTPSGNTIYF
TRBJ2-2 16 TRBV20-1 CSARADWERVTGELFF
TRBJ2-7 13 TRBV29-1 CSVELAGYYEQYF
TRBJ2-2 19 TRBV19 CASSIYVGLAGARTGELFF
TRBJ1-4 16 TRBV18 CASSPISGQSNEKLFF